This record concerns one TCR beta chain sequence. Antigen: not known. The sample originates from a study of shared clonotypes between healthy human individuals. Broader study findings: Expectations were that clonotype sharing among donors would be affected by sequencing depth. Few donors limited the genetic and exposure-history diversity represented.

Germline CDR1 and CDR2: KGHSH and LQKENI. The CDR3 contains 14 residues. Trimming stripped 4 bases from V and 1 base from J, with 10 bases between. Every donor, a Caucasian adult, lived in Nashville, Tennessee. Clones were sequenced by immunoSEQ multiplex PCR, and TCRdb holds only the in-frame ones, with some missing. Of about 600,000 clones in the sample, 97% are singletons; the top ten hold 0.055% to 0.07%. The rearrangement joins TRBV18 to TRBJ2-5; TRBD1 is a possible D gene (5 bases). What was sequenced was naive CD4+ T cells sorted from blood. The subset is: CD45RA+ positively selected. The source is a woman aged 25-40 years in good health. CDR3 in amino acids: CASSQGSLQETQYF. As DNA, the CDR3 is TGTGCCAGCTCACAGGGGTCCCTCCAAGAGACCCAGTACTTC.